This entry describes one T cell receptor (beta chain). The record originates from a study of Ad26.COV2.S vaccination and SARS-CoV-2 variants. At the level of the study: Once or twice, 56 days apart, Ad26.COV2.S was delivered intramuscularly.

Treatment in this sample: roughly 20 received Ad26.COV2.S at low or high dose, single or two shots; roughly five received placebo; per-sample allocation not given. After the first vaccine or placebo injection, samples were drawn on day 63. Profiling relied on immunoSEQ multiplex PCR, and the TCRdb table lists in-frame clones only, not all of them. Found here are 500,000 or so clones, roughly 87% of them singletons; the top ten hold just over 2.5%. V was shortened by 1 base and J by 2 bases, with 8 bases between the two germline ends. This CDR3 has 14 residues. Looked up from germline, CDR1 is SGHAT and CDR2 is FQNNGV.

V and J are TRBV11-2 and TRBJ1-1, with D possibly matching TRBD1 (6 bases). This clonotype was obtained from a person between 18 and 59 years old who received the Ad26.COV2.S COVID-19 vaccine or a placebo. Sequencing was performed on peripheral blood, taken in a trial of Ad26.COV2.S vaccine versus placebo. DNA of the CDR3: TGTGCCAGCAGCTTAGGGGGGGCAAACACTGAAGCTTTCTTT. Translated: CASSLGGANTEAFF.